The present T cell receptor (beta chain) was sequenced within a study of blood T cell repertoires in COVID-19. In the original workflow: How many nucleated cells were present was estimated from reference gene primer amplification. Sequencing used immunoSEQ multiplex PCR; TCRdb keeps in-frame clones, though not all of them. D and trimming were read from the DNA, whereas the V and J calls and clone size are those reported in that table. The sample lists 250,000 to 300,000 clones, 70% to 90% occurring once. Germline CDR1 reads SGHTA; CDR2 reads FQGNSA. The ends were cut back, 6 bases at V and 2 bases at J, with 16 bases in the middle. This CDR3 comprises 16 residues.

The receptor comes from a woman in her twenties or thirties with COVID-19, enrolled during active disease. The chain links TRBV7-2 to TRBJ1-4; D not certain. What was sequenced was peripheral blood. This CDR3 is CASSPPRATTNEKLFF. The DNA for the CDR3 is TGTGCCAGCAGTCCTCCGCGGGCTACCACTAATGAAAAACTGTTTTTT.